The rows below give T cell receptor beta chains drawn from one sample of a study of blood T cell repertoires in COVID-19. Sequenced by immunoSEQ multiplex PCR; TCRdb stores in-frame clones only, minus some. The sample has 180,000 or so clones, roughly 81% seen once. Specimen: peripheral blood. The receptors stem from a woman aged 40 to 50 with COVID-19, enrolled during active disease. CDR3s include the opening cysteine and the closing phenylalanine or tryptophan. The order of the fields is J gene, D gene, clone size, V gene, CDR3 DNA, CDR3 protein. A D gene is named only where the DNA matches it firmly. Some rows have no size entry. The others give once, few or many, or a class for an expanded clone.

J gene: TRBJ1-5
D gene: -
clone size: -
V gene: TRBV5-4
CDR3 DNA: TGTGCCAGCAGTTCCGGACTCGATAATCAGCCCCAGCATTTT
CDR3 protein: CASSSGLDNQPQHF

J gene: TRBJ2-2
D gene: -
clone size: -
V gene: TRBV27
CDR3 DNA: TGTGCCAGCAGTTTAGAATGGGGGCCCGGGGAGCTGTTTTTT
CDR3 protein: CASSLEWGPGELFF

J gene: TRBJ1-2
D gene: -
clone size: -
V gene: TRBV19
CDR3 DNA: TGTGCCAGTATTACCCAACAGGGAGCAATCTATGGCTACACCTTC
CDR3 protein: CASITQQGAIYGYTF

J gene: TRBJ2-6
D gene: -
clone size: -
V gene: TRBV6-1
CDR3 DNA: TGTGCCAGCAGTGAACTGAGCTCTGGGGCCAACGTCCTGACTTTC
CDR3 protein: CASSELSSGANVLTF

J gene: TRBJ1-4
D gene: -
clone size: once
V gene: TRBV3-1/TRBV3-2
CDR3 DNA: TGTGCCAGCAGCCAGGGTCCCCGACAAATTGCGTATCCAGAAAAACTGTTTTTT
CDR3 protein: CASSQGPRQIAYPEKLFF

J gene: TRBJ1-5
D gene: -
clone size: -
V gene: TRBV28
CDR3 DNA: TGTGCCAGCAGTTCCGGACAGACCAGCAATCGGCCCCAGCATTTT
CDR3 protein: CASSSGQTSNRPQHF

J gene: TRBJ2-3
D gene: -
clone size: -
V gene: TRBV19
CDR3 DNA: TGTGCCAGTTCCCCTATTAGCACAGATACGCAGTATTTT
CDR3 protein: CASSPISTDTQYF

J gene: TRBJ2-7
D gene: -
clone size: -
V gene: TRBV19
CDR3 DNA: TGTGCCACCCAAACGGGAAGCGGAGACGAGCAGTACTTC
CDR3 protein: CATQTGSGDEQYF

J gene: TRBJ2-3
D gene: TRBD2
clone size: -
V gene: TRBV27
CDR3 DNA: TGTGCCAGCAGTCTCAGCGGGGAAAGCACAGATACGCAGTATTTT
CDR3 protein: CASSLSGESTDTQYF

J gene: TRBJ2-2
D gene: TRBD1
clone size: -
V gene: TRBV19
CDR3 DNA: TGTGCCAGTAAGGACAGGGGGGGAACCGGGGAGCTGTTTTTT
CDR3 protein: CASKDRGGTGELFF

J gene: TRBJ1-1
D gene: -
clone size: -
V gene: TRBV10-3
CDR3 DNA: TGTGCCATCAGTGAGTCCCGAACGAGGGGGGGGGACACTGAAGCTTTCTTT
CDR3 protein: CAISESRTRGGDTEAFF

J gene: TRBJ2-3
D gene: -
clone size: -
V gene: TRBV7-7
CDR3 DNA: TGTGCTAGCAGCTTAACCGGGGGGCTGGCAGATACGCAGTATTTT
CDR3 protein: CASSLTGGLADTQYF

J gene: TRBJ1-1
D gene: -
clone size: -
V gene: TRBV19
CDR3 DNA: TGTGCCAGTAGCCCCCTTCAGACAGGGAACACTGAAGCTTTCTTT
CDR3 protein: CASSPLQTGNTEAFF

J gene: TRBJ2-5
D gene: -
clone size: -
V gene: TRBV11-2
CDR3 DNA: TGTGCCAGCAGCTTAGGAGTGGAGACCCAGTACTTC
CDR3 protein: CASSLGVETQYF

J gene: TRBJ1-5
D gene: TRBD1
clone size: once
V gene: TRBV5-8
CDR3 DNA: TGTGCCAGCAGGATGGGGGGACAGGGGGACAATCAGCCCCAGCATTTT
CDR3 protein: CASRMGGQGDNQPQHF

J gene: TRBJ1-2
D gene: -
clone size: -
V gene: TRBV10-3
CDR3 DNA: TGTGCCATCAGAGGGAGGGGGACCGAGTATGGCTACACCTTC
CDR3 protein: CAIRGRGTEYGYTF

J gene: TRBJ2-5
D gene: -
clone size: few
V gene: TRBV2
CDR3 DNA: TGTGCCACGCAAACGGGACAAACTTTAGAGACCCAGTACTTC
CDR3 protein: CATQTGQTLETQYF

J gene: TRBJ1-2
D gene: -
clone size: few
V gene: TRBV19
CDR3 DNA: TGTGCCAGCGGGATGGGTCGGGGCTACACCTTC
CDR3 protein: CASGMGRGYTF

J gene: TRBJ1-4
D gene: TRBD1
clone size: -
V gene: TRBV15
CDR3 DNA: TGTGCCACCAGCAGGGGGACAGCTTGGAGTGAAAAACTGTTTTTT
CDR3 protein: CATSRGTAWSEKLFF

J gene: TRBJ1-1
D gene: -
clone size: -
V gene: TRBV2
CDR3 DNA: TGTGCCAGCAGTGTTATGGCGAACACTGAAGCTTTCTTT
CDR3 protein: CASSVMANTEAFF

J gene: TRBJ2-7
D gene: TRBD2
clone size: many
V gene: TRBV28
CDR3 DNA: TGTGCCAGCAGTCTGACTAGCGGAAGCTCCTACGAGCAGTACTTC
CDR3 protein: CASSLTSGSSYEQYF

J gene: TRBJ2-3
D gene: TRBD2
clone size: -
V gene: TRBV29-1
CDR3 DNA: TGCAGCGTTGTAGGGACTAGCGGGAGTAGGAGCACAGATACGCAGTATTTT
CDR3 protein: CSVVGTSGSRSTDTQYF

J gene: TRBJ1-5
D gene: -
clone size: -
V gene: TRBV4-1
CDR3 DNA: TGCGCCAGCAGCCAAGATTTGGGGAGAGGGAGCAATCAGCCCCAGCATTTT
CDR3 protein: CASSQDLGRGSNQPQHF

J gene: TRBJ2-1
D gene: TRBD2
clone size: -
V gene: TRBV7-3
CDR3 DNA: TGTGCCAGCAGCCTCCGGGGGAGCGGGGGATACAATGAGCAGTTCTTC
CDR3 protein: CASSLRGSGGYNEQFF

J gene: TRBJ2-3
D gene: TRBD2
clone size: -
V gene: TRBV30
CDR3 DNA: TGTGCCTGGACCAAAGCGGGGGGGCGTACAGATACGCAGTATTTT
CDR3 protein: CAWTKAGGRTDTQYF

J gene: TRBJ2-3
D gene: TRBD2
clone size: -
V gene: TRBV9
CDR3 DNA: TGTGCCAGCAGCGGCAGCCGGACTAGAGAGCACACAGATACGCAGTATTTT
CDR3 protein: CASSGSRTREHTDTQYF

J gene: TRBJ2-5
D gene: TRBD2
clone size: -
V gene: TRBV30
CDR3 DNA: TGTGCCTGGAGCCTACTAGCGGGAGGGGGAGAGACCCAGTACTTC
CDR3 protein: CAWSLLAGGGETQYF

J gene: TRBJ2-2
D gene: -
clone size: -
V gene: TRBV5-4
CDR3 DNA: TGTGCCAGCACCTCTAGGGGGGGCACCGGGGAGCTGTTTTTT
CDR3 protein: CASTSRGGTGELFF

J gene: TRBJ2-5
D gene: -
clone size: -
V gene: TRBV27
CDR3 DNA: TGTGCCAGCAGTTTATCACGGGGTTCGACCCAGTACTTC
CDR3 protein: CASSLSRGSTQYF

J gene: TRBJ2-5
D gene: -
clone size: once
V gene: TRBV28
CDR3 DNA: TGTGCCAGCAGTCCCCCCGGAGGGCTAGGGACCCAGTACTTC
CDR3 protein: CASSPPGGLGTQYF

J gene: TRBJ2-3
D gene: -
clone size: -
V gene: TRBV3-1/TRBV3-2
CDR3 DNA: TGTGCCAGCAGCCGGACCCAATATAGCGTGTCGCAGTATTTT
CDR3 protein: CASSRTQYSVSQYF

J gene: TRBJ1-2
D gene: -
clone size: -
V gene: TRBV4-2
CDR3 DNA: TGTGCCAGCAGCCAAAGCCCGAGGGGGGGCTACACCTTC
CDR3 protein: CASSQSPRGGYTF

J gene: TRBJ2-3
D gene: TRBD2
clone size: -
V gene: TRBV7-6
CDR3 DNA: TGTGCCAGCAGCTTAGTTGCGGGGGAGCTCACAGATACGCAGTATTTT
CDR3 protein: CASSLVAGELTDTQYF

J gene: TRBJ2-3
D gene: TRBD2
clone size: -
V gene: TRBV30
CDR3 DNA: TGTGCCTGGAGCGTTAGCGGGTGGGCAGATACGCAGTATTTT
CDR3 protein: CAWSVSGWADTQYF

J gene: TRBJ2-7
D gene: TRBD2
clone size: -
V gene: TRBV2
CDR3 DNA: TGTGCCAGCAGTGAAGAACTAGCGAGCTCCTACGAGCAGTACTTC
CDR3 protein: CASSEELASSYEQYF

J gene: TRBJ1-3
D gene: TRBD1
clone size: once
V gene: TRBV5-8
CDR3 DNA: TGTGCCAGCAGGCGCGAAGACAGGGCCTCTGGAAACACCATATATTTT
CDR3 protein: CASRREDRASGNTIYF

J gene: TRBJ1-1
D gene: -
clone size: many
V gene: TRBV6-9
CDR3 DNA: TGTGCCAGCAGTTATCGGGGTCGGTGGAACACTGAAGCTTTCTTT
CDR3 protein: CASSYRGRWNTEAFF

J gene: TRBJ2-1
D gene: -
clone size: few
V gene: TRBV11-2
CDR3 DNA: TGTGCCAGCAGCCCTCCAGGGGCCTTATGGGGCAATGAGCAGTTCTTC
CDR3 protein: CASSPPGALWGNEQFF

J gene: TRBJ1-5
D gene: TRBD1
clone size: few
V gene: TRBV19
CDR3 DNA: TGTGCCAGTAGTATGGAACAGGGGAATCAGCCCCAGCATTTT
CDR3 protein: CASSMEQGNQPQHF

J gene: TRBJ2-7
D gene: -
clone size: -
V gene: TRBV7-8
CDR3 DNA: TGTGCCAGCAGCTTGGCGGACTCCTACGAGCAGTACTTC
CDR3 protein: CASSLADSYEQYF

J gene: TRBJ1-3
D gene: TRBD1
clone size: -
V gene: TRBV5-1
CDR3 DNA: TGCGCCAGCAGCTTGGATGCCGGGACAGGGGGAAACACCATATATTTT
CDR3 protein: CASSLDAGTGGNTIYF

J gene: TRBJ1-1
D gene: -
clone size: -
V gene: TRBV16
CDR3 DNA: TGTGCCAGCAGCCAATTGGGGCTGGGGACTGAAGCTTTCTTT
CDR3 protein: CASSQLGLGTEAFF

J gene: TRBJ2-2
D gene: TRBD2
clone size: -
V gene: TRBV30
CDR3 DNA: TGTGCCCGGGCGCGGGAGCGAGGCGGGGAGCTGTTTTTT
CDR3 protein: CARARERGGELFF

J gene: TRBJ1-5
D gene: -
clone size: -
V gene: TRBV7-6
CDR3 DNA: TGTGCCAGCAGCTTAGCGAGGAATCAGCCCCAGCATTTT
CDR3 protein: CASSLARNQPQHF

J gene: TRBJ2-1
D gene: TRBD2
clone size: -
V gene: TRBV6-1
CDR3 DNA: TGTGCCAGCAGTGAAGTCTTGGGGGGGGTTGTCTACAATGAGCAGTTCTTC
CDR3 protein: CASSEVLGGVVYNEQFF

J gene: TRBJ1-2
D gene: -
clone size: medium-sized
V gene: TRBV2
CDR3 DNA: TGTGCCAGCAGTGAATCCAGATCTAACTATGGCTACACCTTC
CDR3 protein: CASSESRSNYGYTF

J gene: TRBJ2-7
D gene: TRBD1
clone size: -
V gene: TRBV7-9
CDR3 DNA: TGTGCCAGCAGCTCAGGACAGGGGGAGCAGTACTTC
CDR3 protein: CASSSGQGEQYF

J gene: TRBJ2-7
D gene: -
clone size: -
V gene: TRBV3-1/TRBV3-2
CDR3 DNA: TGTGCCAGCAGCCACCGGACACCTTTCGGGCAGTACTTC
CDR3 protein: CASSHRTPFGQYF

J gene: TRBJ1-5
D gene: TRBD1
clone size: -
V gene: TRBV6-1
CDR3 DNA: TGTGCCAGCAGTGAAAGTTTAGGGGGCGGTCAGCCCCAGCATTTT
CDR3 protein: CASSESLGGGQPQHF

J gene: TRBJ2-2
D gene: TRBD2
clone size: -
V gene: TRBV28
CDR3 DNA: TGTGCCAGCAGTTTGAGCCTGAGCGGGAGGGCCGTTGGGGAGCTGTTTTTT
CDR3 protein: CASSLSLSGRAVGELFF

J gene: TRBJ2-2
D gene: TRBD2
clone size: once
V gene: TRBV5-8
CDR3 DNA: TGTGCCAGCAGTAGCGGGAGGGACACCGGGGAGCTGTTTTTT
CDR3 protein: CASSSGRDTGELFF

J gene: TRBJ2-2
D gene: TRBD2
clone size: -
V gene: TRBV5-1
CDR3 DNA: TGCGCCAGCAGCCAGAGACTAGCGGGAGGCCCGAACACCGGGGAGCTGTTTTTT
CDR3 protein: CASSQRLAGGPNTGELFF

J gene: TRBJ1-5
D gene: -
clone size: -
V gene: TRBV10-3
CDR3 DNA: TGTGCCATCAGTGAACGGGAGGGAACCTCAGGTCAGCCCCAGCATTTT
CDR3 protein: CAISEREGTSGQPQHF

J gene: TRBJ1-4
D gene: -
clone size: -
V gene: TRBV28
CDR3 DNA: TGTGCCAGCAGTTTAGCGGGGGCTCGGGGAAAACTGTTTTTT
CDR3 protein: CASSLAGARGKLFF